This TCR beta chain originates from a study of Ad26.COV2.S vaccination and SARS-CoV-2 variants. Only in-frame clones appear in the TCRdb table, and some are missing; sequencing was by immunoSEQ multiplex PCR. This repertoire shows about 450,000 clones, roughly nine tenths found once; its top ten account for approximately 2.5%. Treatment in this sample: around 19 received Ad26.COV2.S at low or high dose, single or two shots; roughly 5 received placebo; per-sample allocation not given. After the first vaccine or placebo injection, samples were drawn on day 63. V lost 4 bases to trimming and J lost 1 base, with 10 bases between them. Germline lookup yields CDR1 MNHEY and CDR2 SMNVEV (reference sequence). The CDR3 covers 15 residues.

J is TRBJ1-4 and V is TRBV27, with D unresolved. Source: peripheral blood, taken in a trial of Ad26.COV2.S vaccine versus placebo. The receptor was isolated from a person aged 18 to 59 who received the Ad26.COV2.S COVID-19 vaccine or a placebo. The CDR3 DNA reads as TGTGCCAGCAGTTGGACCCGGGGAACTAATGAAAAACTGTTTTTT. Amino acid sequence: CASSWTRGTNEKLFF.